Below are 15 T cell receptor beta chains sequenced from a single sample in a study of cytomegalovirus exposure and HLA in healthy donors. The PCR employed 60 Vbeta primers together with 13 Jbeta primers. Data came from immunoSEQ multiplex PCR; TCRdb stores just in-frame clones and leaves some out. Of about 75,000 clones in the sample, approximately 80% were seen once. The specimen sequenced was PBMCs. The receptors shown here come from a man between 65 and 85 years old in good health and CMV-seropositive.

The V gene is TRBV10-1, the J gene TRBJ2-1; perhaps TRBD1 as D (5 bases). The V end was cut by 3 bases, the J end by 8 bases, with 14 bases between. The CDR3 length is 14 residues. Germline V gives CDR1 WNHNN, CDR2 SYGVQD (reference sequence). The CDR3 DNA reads TGCGCCAGCAGTGATGGGCAGGGTTTGGATGAGCAGTTCTTC. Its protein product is CASSDGQGLDEQFF.

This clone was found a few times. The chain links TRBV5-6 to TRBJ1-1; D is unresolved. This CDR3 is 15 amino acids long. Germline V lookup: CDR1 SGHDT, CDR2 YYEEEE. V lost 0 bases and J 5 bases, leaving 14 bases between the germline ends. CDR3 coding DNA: TGTGCCAGCAGCTTGGATTCCGCAGGTTCAACTGAAGCTTTCTTT. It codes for CASSLDSAGSTEAFF.

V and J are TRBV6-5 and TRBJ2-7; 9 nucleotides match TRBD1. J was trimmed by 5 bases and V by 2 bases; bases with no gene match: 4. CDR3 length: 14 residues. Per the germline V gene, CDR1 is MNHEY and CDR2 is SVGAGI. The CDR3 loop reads CASSYQQGAHEQYF. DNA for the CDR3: TGTGCCAGCAGTTACCAACAGGGGGCCCACGAGCAGTACTTC.

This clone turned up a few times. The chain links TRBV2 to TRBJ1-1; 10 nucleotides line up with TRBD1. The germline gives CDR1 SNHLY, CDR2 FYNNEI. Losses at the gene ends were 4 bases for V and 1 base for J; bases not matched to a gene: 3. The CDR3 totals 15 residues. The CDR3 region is CASSGWTGGNTEAFF. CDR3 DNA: TGTGCCAGCAGTGGATGGACAGGGGGGAACACTGAAGCTTTCTTT.

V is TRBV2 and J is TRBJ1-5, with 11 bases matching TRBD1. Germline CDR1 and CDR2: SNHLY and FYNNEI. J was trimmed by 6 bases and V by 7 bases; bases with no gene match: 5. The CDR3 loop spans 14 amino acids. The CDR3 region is CASKDRGRIQPQHF. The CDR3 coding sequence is TGTGCCAGCAAGGACAGGGGGCGGATTCAGCCCCAGCATTTT.

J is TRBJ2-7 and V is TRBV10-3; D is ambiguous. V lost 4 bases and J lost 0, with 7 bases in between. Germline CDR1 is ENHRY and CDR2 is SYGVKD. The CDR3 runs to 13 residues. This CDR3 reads CAISGQDSYEQYF. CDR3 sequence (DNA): TGTGCCATCAGTGGGCAGGACTCCTACGAGCAGTACTTC.

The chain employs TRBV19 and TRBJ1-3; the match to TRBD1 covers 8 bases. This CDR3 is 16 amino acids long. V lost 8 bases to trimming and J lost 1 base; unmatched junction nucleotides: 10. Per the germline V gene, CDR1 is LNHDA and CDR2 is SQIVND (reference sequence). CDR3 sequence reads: CASSVGTGRSGNTIYF. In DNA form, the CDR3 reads TGTGCCAGTTCCGTGGGGACAGGCCGATCTGGAAACACCATATATTTT.

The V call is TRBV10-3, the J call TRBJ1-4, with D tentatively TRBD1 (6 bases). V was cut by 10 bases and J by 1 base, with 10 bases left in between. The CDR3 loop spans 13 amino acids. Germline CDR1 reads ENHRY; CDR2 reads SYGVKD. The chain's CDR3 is CASRGGTNEKLFF. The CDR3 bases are TGTGCCAGCAGGGGAGGAACTAATGAAAAACTGTTTTTT.

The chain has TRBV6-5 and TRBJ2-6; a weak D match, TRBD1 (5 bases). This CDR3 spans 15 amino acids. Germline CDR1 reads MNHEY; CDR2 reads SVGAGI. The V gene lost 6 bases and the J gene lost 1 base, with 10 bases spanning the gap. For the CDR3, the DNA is TGTGCCAGCAGGACAGACTCGTCTGGGGCCAACGTCCTGACTTTC. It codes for CASRTDSSGANVLTF.

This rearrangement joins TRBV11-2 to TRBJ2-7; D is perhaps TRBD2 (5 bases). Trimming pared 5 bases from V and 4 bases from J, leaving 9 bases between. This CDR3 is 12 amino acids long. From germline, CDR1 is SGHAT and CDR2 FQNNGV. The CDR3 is CASSISGYEQYF. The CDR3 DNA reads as TGTGCCAGCAGCATAAGCGGATACGAGCAGTACTTC.

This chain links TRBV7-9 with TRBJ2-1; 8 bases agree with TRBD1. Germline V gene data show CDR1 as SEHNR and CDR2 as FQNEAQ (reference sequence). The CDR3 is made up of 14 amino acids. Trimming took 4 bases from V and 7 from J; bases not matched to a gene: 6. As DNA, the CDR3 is TGTGCCAGCAGCTCCAGGACAGGGAAGAATGAGCAGTTCTTC. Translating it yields CASSSRTGKNEQFF. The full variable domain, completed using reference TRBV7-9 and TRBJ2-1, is DTGVSQNPRHKITKRGQNVTFRCDPISEHNRLYWYRQTLGQGPEFLTYFQNEAQLEKSRLLSDRFSAERPKGSFSTLEIQRTEQGDSAMYLCASSSRTGKNEQFFGPGTRLTVL.

CDR3 residues: CASKSTDYRGNIQYF. DNA of the CDR3: TGTGCCAGTAAATCAACGGACTATCGGGGAAACATTCAGTACTTC. The V gene is TRBV19, the J gene TRBJ2-4; a weak D match, TRBD2 (6 bases). Germline CDR1 and CDR2: LNHDA and SQIVND (reference sequence). Trimming pared 7 bases from V and 6 bases from J, leaving 19 bases between. This CDR3 has 15 amino acids.

CDR3 sequence reads: CACLKGAREETQYF. In DNA, the CDR3 is TGTGCCTGTCTTAAAGGGGCCAGGGAAGAGACCCAGTACTTC. The chain couples TRBV7-9 to TRBJ2-5, with a weak D call TRBD1 (5 bases). V was cut by 11 bases and J by 3 bases, with 19 bases left in between. This CDR3 has 14 residues. From germline, CDR1 is SEHNR and CDR2 FQNEAQ (reference sequence).

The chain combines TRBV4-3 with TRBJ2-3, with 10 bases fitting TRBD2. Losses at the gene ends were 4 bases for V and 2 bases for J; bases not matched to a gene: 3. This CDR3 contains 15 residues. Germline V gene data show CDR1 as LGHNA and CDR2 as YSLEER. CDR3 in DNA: TGCGCCAGCAGCCGGAGCGGGGGGGCCACAGATACGCAGTATTTT. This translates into CASSRSGGATDTQYF.

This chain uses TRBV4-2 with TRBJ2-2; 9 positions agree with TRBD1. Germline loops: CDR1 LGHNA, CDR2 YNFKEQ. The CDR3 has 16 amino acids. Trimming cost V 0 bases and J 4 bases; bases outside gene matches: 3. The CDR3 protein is CASSQDTGGRTGELFF. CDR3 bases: TGTGCCAGCAGCCAAGACACAGGGGGCCGCACCGGGGAGCTGTTTTTT.